The 8 T cell receptor beta chains below all came from one sample that was sequenced in a study of graft-versus-host responses after intestinal transplantation. The antigens of these receptors remain unknown. TCRdb's copy holds only in-frame clones and misses some; the assay was immunoSEQ multiplex PCR. The repertoire consists of approximately 120,000 clones, with more than 80% occurring once and the leading ten covering roughly 0.15%. This sample comprised unstimulated CD4+ T cells sorted from spleen or lymph node cells, obtained before intestinal transplant. Receptors originate from a human donor who received an intestinal transplant.

This chain links TRBV4-1 with TRBJ1-6, with 8 bases aligning to TRBD1. The CDR3 totals 19 residues. Germline CDR1 MGHRA, CDR2 YSYEKL. Losses at the gene ends were 3 bases for V and 0 bases for J; bases not matched to a gene: 10. The CDR3 spells CASSHHQGARGSYNSPLHF. DNA for the CDR3: TGCGCCAGCAGCCACCATCAGGGGGCGCGAGGCTCCTATAATTCACCCCTCCACTTT.

The DNA of the CDR3 is TGTGCCAGCAGCTTAGCCAAAGAATACTATGGCTACACCTTC. The encoded protein is CASSLAKEYYGYTF. The gene calls are TRBV7-9 and TRBJ1-2; no clear D. The germline V gene encodes CDR1 SEHNR and CDR2 FQNEAQ (reference sequence). V was cut by 0 bases and J by 3 bases, with 8 bases left in between. The CDR3 has 14 amino acids. Full variable domain (remainder filled in from reference TRBV7-9 and TRBJ1-2): DTGVSQNPRHKITKRGQNVTFRCDPISEHNRLYWYRQTLGQGPEFLTYFQNEAQLEKSRLLSDRFSAERPKGSFSTLEIQRTEQGDSAMYLCASSLAKEYYGYTFGSGTRLTVV.

J is TRBJ1-1 and V is TRBV18; D is perhaps TRBD1 (5 bases). This CDR3 has 13 amino acids. The V end was cut by 3 bases, the J end by 7 bases, with 12 bases between. Germline V lookup: CDR1 KGHSH, CDR2 LQKENI. Here the CDR3 reads CASSPDRSFEAFF. CDR3 DNA sequence: TGTGCCAGCTCACCTGACAGATCTTTTGAAGCTTTCTTT.

The chain uses TRBV5-4 and TRBJ2-3; either TRBD1 or TRBD2 may fit D (5 bases each). Germline CDR1 SGHNT, CDR2 YYREEE (reference sequence). Trimming left V 4 bases short and J 0 bases short, with 15 bases between. The CDR3 extends over 16 amino acids. This CDR3 reads CASSRGADPSTDTQYF. The CDR3 region has the DNA TGTGCCAGCAGCAGAGGGGCGGATCCTAGCACAGATACGCAGTATTTT. Variable domain in full (rest from reference TRBV5-4 and TRBJ2-3): ETGVTQSPTHLIKTRGQQVTLRCSSQSGHNTVSWYQQALGQGPQFIFQYYREEENGRGNFPPRFSGLQFPNYSSELNVNALELDDSALYLCASSRGADPSTDTQYFGPGTRLTVL.

This clone was picked up one time. The V gene is TRBV9, the J gene TRBJ2-5, with a possible D match to TRBD2 (6 bases). The ends were cut back, 6 bases at V and 1 base at J, with 13 bases in the middle. The CDR3 has 14 residues. CDR1 is SGDLS, CDR2 YYNGEE, per germline. CDR3 bases: TGTGCCAGCACGTTCTCCGGGGGCCAAGAGACCCAGTACTTC. Translation gives CASTFSGGQETQYF.

This chain links TRBV7-9 with TRBJ2-3; no reliable D call. Trimming shortened V by 8 bases and J by 4 bases, and 16 bases separated the two germline ends. Germline CDR1 reads SEHNR; CDR2 reads FQNEAQ (reference sequence). CDR3 size: 14 residues. The CDR3 loop is CASGRDKASDTQYF. The CDR3 nucleotides read TGTGCCAGCGGCCGAGACAAAGCGTCAGATACGCAGTATTTT. Full variable domain (rest looked up from reference TRBV7-9 and TRBJ2-3): DTGVSQNPRHKITKRGQNVTFRCDPISEHNRLYWYRQTLGQGPEFLTYFQNEAQLEKSRLLSDRFSAERPKGSFSTLEIQRTEQGDSAMYLCASGRDKASDTQYFGPGTRLTVL.

This chain links TRBV5-1 with TRBJ2-3; a weak D match, TRBD1 (6 bases). The V end was cut by 4 bases, the J end by 1 base, with 19 bases between. Per the germline V gene, CDR1 is SGHRS and CDR2 is YFSETQ. The CDR3 totals 17 residues. The CDR3 bases are TGCGCCAGCAGCCGCGTTCAGGGGACCCAGGGCACAGATACGCAGTATTTT. Translated: CASSRVQGTQGTDTQYF.

This chain uses TRBV6-5 with TRBJ2-3, with D uncertain. The CDR3 loop spans 15 amino acids. V lost 11 bases and J lost 5, with 23 bases in between. Germline V gives CDR1 MNHEY, CDR2 SVGAGI. As DNA, the CDR3 is TGTGCCGCCCCCCGGGCCTCGATGGTTGGAGATACGCAGTATTTT. This codes for CAAPRASMVGDTQYF.